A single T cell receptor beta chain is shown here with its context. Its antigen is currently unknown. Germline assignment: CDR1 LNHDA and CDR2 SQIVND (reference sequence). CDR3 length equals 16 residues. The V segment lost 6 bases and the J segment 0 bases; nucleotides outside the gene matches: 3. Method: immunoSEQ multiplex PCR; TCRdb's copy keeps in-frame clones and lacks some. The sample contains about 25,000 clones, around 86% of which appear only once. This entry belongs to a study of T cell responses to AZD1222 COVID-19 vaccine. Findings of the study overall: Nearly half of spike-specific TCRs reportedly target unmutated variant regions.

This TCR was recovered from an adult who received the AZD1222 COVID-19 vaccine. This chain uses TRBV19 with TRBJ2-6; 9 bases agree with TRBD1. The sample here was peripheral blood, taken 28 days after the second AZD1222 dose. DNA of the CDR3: TGTGCCAGTAGGGGACAGGGCGTCTCTGGGGCCAACGTCCTGACTTTC. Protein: CASRGQGVSGANVLTF.